These 14 T cell receptor beta chains were sequenced from one sample in a study of CD8 T cells in Susac syndrome. Random hexamers were used to reverse transcribe roughly 0.5 to 1 ug of RNA. Using its own MiXCR run on the immunoSEQ multiplex PCR reads, TCRdb lists one record per CDR3 protein. The sample carries 180,000 or so distinct CDR3 sequences, more than 90% recorded once. The material sequenced was CD4+ T cells from PBMCs. All receptors come from a human donor in good health.

V is TRBV4-3 and J is TRBJ2-2; 10 positions agree with TRBD2. This CDR3 comprises 18 residues. V lost 1 base and J lost 0; bases outside the gene matches: 5. Germline lookup yields CDR1 LGHNA and CDR2 YSLEER. The CDR3 loop is CASSQASGGPANTGELFF. For the CDR3, the DNA is TGCGCCAGCAGCCAAGCTAGCGGGGGCCCCGCGAACACCGGGGAGCTGTTTTTT.

This chain connects TRBV29-1 to TRBJ1-2; tentatively, D is TRBD1 (5 bases). Germline values: CDR1 SQVTM, CDR2 ANQGSEA. The V and J ends lost 3 bases and 3 bases respectively, with 8 bases between them. The CDR3 runs 12 residues. The CDR3 bases are TGCAGCGTTGACGGGGGGTACTATGGCTACACCTTC. This codes for CSVDGGYYGYTF.

The gene calls are TRBV20-1 and TRBJ1-1; 7 bases fit TRBD1. The ends lost 6 bases at V and 1 base at J; junction bases unmatched: 5. CDR3 size: 13 residues. Germline values: CDR1 DFQATT, CDR2 SNEGSKA (reference sequence). CDR3 bases: TGCAGTGCAAGGGACAGTAAGAACACTGAAGCTTTCTTT. Translated, it gives CSARDSKNTEAFF.

J is TRBJ1-2 and V is TRBV3-1; D call uncertain. Per germline, CDR1 LGHDT and CDR2 YNNKEL (reference sequence). CDR3 size: 16 residues. Trimming took 3 bases from V and 1 from J, leaving 15 bases between them. The CDR3 is CASSQGGRPINYGYTF. CDR3 in DNA: TGTGCCAGCAGCCAGGGAGGGAGACCCATTAACTATGGCTACACCTTC.

This chain joins TRBV20-1 and TRBJ1-4; TRBD1 matches 10 bases. CDR3 size: 14 residues. CDR1 is DFQATT, CDR2 SNEGSKA, per germline (reference sequence). The J segment lost 8 bases and the V segment lost 6 bases, leaving 9 bases of the junction unmatched. This CDR3 is CSAQDVGQGEKLFF. The CDR3 DNA reads as TGCAGTGCCCAAGACGTGGGACAGGGGGAAAAACTGTTTTTT.

The genes are TRBV25-1 and TRBJ1-5; no clear D gene. The CDR3 is 10 amino acids. With 7 bases removed from V and 5 bases from J, the gap between germline ends came to 3 bases. Germline lookup yields CDR1 MGHDK and CDR2 SYGVNS. DNA of the CDR3: TGTGCCAGCAAGCATCAGCCCCAGCATTTT. The encoded protein is CASKHQPQHF.

The chain uses TRBV12-3 or TRBV12-4 and TRBJ1-5, with 8 bases aligning to TRBD1. This CDR3 region has 16 residues. Trimming removed 8 bases from V and 7 bases from J; junction bases left unmatched: 16. In nucleotides, the CDR3 is TGTGCCAGCTCCCCTCAAGGCAGGGGGCTAAACCAGCCCCAGCATTTT. Residues: CASSPQGRGLNQPQHF.

The rearrangement links TRBV25-1 to TRBJ2-7; D is unresolved. Trimming took off 2 bases at V and 4 bases at J, with 12 bases between the two ends. Germline V gene lookup returns CDR1 MGHDK and CDR2 SYGVNS. This CDR3 has 14 amino acids. The CDR3 sequence is CASSEIDGYYEQYF. Here the CDR3 DNA reads TGTGCCAGCAGTGAAATAGACGGATATTACGAGCAGTACTTC.

CDR3 DNA sequence: TGTGCCAGCAGCCACAAAACCCACAGAGAACAGCGGGCAGATACGCAGTATTTT. Amino acids: CASSHKTHREQRADTQYF. This chain connects TRBV7-9 to TRBJ2-3, with a weak D call TRBD2 (6 bases). The CDR3 contains 18 residues. CDR1 and CDR2 from the germline V gene are SEHNR and FQNEAQ (reference sequence). Trimming removed 5 bases from V and 4 bases from J, with 25 bases in between. The full variable domain, with the rest looked up from reference TRBV7-9 and TRBJ2-3, is DTGVSQNPRHKITKRGQNVTFRCDPISEHNRLYWYRQTLGQGPEFLTYFQNEAQLEKSRLLSDRFSAERPKGSFSTLEIQRTEQGDSAMYLCASSHKTHREQRADTQYFGPGTRLTVL.

The chain links TRBV2 to TRBJ1-6; D gene unclear. The CDR3 has 14 residues. Germline CDR1 reads SNHLY; CDR2 reads FYNNEI. V was cut by 6 bases and J by 5 bases, with 11 bases left in between. CDR3 loop: CASSAQDHNSPLHF. CDR3 nucleotides: TGTGCCAGCAGCGCGCAAGACCATAATTCACCCCTCCACTTT.

The count of this clonotype is one. This chain joins TRBV14 and TRBJ2-7; 8 nucleotides match TRBD1. This CDR3 is 14 amino acids long. V lost 4 bases and J lost 3; bases outside the gene matches: 5. Germline V gene lookup returns CDR1 SGHDN and CDR2 FVKESK. As DNA, the CDR3 is TGTGCCAGCAGCCCCCCGGGACAGGTCTACGAGCAGTACTTC. Translated, it gives CASSPPGQVYEQYF. The full variable domain, with the rest looked up from reference TRBV14 and TRBJ2-7, is EAGVTQFPSHSVIEKGQTVTLRCDPISGHDNLYWYRRVMGKEIKFLLHFVKESKQDESGMPNNRFLAERTGGTYSTLKVQPAELEDSGVYFCASSPPGQVYEQYFGPGTRLTVT.

This chain uses TRBV6-5 with TRBJ1-2; D remains unclear. Trimming shortened V by 6 bases and J by 4 bases, and 15 bases separated the two germline ends. CDR1 is MNHEY, CDR2 SVGAGI, per germline. The length of the CDR3 is 14 residues. Here the CDR3 DNA reads TGTGCCAGCAGCCTCAGGAGTATAGGCTATGGCTACACCTTC. As protein: CASSLRSIGYGYTF.

CDR3 in amino acids: CASSPYGSYNSPLHF. CDR3 sequence (DNA): TGTGCCAGCTCCCCGTACGGAAGCTATAATTCACCCCTCCACTTT. This chain uses TRBV28 with TRBJ1-6, with D unclear. The CDR3 runs to 15 residues. Germline-derived CDR1 and CDR2 are MDHEN and SYDVKM. Trimming left V 8 bases short and J 3 bases short, with 14 bases between.

This clonotype was observed once. The chain joins TRBV15 to TRBJ2-5; weak D call: TRBD2 (6 bases). V was shortened by 0 bases and J by 4 bases, with 12 bases between the two germline ends. Germline CDR1 LNHNV, CDR2 YYDKDF (reference sequence). The CDR3 totals 15 residues. DNA for the CDR3: TGTGCCACCAGCAGAGATCCGGGGGAACGAGAGACCCAGTACTTC. Residues: CATSRDPGERETQYF.